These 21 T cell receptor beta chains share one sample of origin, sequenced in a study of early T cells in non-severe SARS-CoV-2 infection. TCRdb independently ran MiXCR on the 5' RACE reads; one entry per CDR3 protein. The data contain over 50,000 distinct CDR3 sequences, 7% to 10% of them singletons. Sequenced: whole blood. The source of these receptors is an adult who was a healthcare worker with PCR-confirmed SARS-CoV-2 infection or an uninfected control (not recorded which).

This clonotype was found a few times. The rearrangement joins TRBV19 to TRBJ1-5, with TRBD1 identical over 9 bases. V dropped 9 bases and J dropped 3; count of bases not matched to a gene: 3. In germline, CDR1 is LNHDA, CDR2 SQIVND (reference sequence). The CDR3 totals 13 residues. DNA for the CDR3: TGTGCCAGCGGGACAGGGCACAATCAGCCCCAGCATTTT. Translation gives CASGTGHNQPQHF.

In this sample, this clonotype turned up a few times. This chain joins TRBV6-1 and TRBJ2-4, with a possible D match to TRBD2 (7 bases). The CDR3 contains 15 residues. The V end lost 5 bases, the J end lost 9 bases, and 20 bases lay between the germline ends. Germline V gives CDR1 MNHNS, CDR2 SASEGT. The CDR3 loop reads CASSFPQSRGGIQYF. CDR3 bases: TGTGCCAGCAGTTTTCCCCAGAGTAGGGGGGGCATTCAGTACTTC.

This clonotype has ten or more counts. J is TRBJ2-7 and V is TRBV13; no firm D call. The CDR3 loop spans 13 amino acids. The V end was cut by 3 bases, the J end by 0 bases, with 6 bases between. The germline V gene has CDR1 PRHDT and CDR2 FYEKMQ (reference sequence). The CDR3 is CASSFRFSYEQYF. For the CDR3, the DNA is TGTGCCAGCAGCTTCCGATTCTCCTACGAGCAGTACTTC.

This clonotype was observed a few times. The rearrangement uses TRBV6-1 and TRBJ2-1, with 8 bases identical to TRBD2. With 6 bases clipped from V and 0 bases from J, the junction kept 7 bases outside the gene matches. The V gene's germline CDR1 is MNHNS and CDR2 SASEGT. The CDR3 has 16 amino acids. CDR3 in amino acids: CASRSSGLSSYNEQFF. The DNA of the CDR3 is TGTGCCAGCAGATCTAGCGGGCTTAGCTCCTACAATGAGCAGTTCTTC.

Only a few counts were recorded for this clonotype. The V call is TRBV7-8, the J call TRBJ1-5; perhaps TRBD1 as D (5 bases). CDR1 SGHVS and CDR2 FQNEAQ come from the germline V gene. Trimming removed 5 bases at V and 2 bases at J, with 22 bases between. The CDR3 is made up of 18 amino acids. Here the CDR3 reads CASSPSRLGGDRNQPQHF. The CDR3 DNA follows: TGTGCCAGCAGCCCGTCGCGCCTTGGGGGGGACCGCAATCAGCCCCAGCATTTT.

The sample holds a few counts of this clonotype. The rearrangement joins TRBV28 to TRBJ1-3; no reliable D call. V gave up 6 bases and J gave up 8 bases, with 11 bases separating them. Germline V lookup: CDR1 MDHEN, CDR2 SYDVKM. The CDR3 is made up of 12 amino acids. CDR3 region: CASRNSFDTIYF. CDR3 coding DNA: TGTGCCAGCAGGAATAGCTTTGACACCATATATTTT. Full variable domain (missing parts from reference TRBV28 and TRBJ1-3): DVKVTQSSRYLVKRTGEKVFLECVQDMDHENMFWYRQDPGLGLRLIYFSYDVKMKEKGDIPEGYSVSREKKERFSLILESASTNQTSMYLCASRNSFDTIYFGEGSWLTVV.

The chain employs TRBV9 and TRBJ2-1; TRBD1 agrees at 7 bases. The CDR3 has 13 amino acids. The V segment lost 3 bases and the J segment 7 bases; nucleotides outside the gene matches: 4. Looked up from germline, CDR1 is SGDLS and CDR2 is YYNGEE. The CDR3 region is CASSGLQGNEQFF. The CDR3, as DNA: TGTGCCAGCAGCGGGCTACAGGGGAATGAGCAGTTCTTC. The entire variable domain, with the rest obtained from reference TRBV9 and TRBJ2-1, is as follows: DSGVTQTPKHLITATGQRVTLRCSPRSGDLSVYWYQQSLDQGLQFLIQYYNGEERAKGNILERFSAQQFPDLHSELNLSSLELGDSALYFCASSGLQGNEQFFGPGTRLTVL.

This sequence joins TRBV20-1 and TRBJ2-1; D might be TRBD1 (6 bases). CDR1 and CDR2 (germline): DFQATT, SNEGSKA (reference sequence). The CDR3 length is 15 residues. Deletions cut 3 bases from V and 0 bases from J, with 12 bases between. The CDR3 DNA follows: TGCAGTGCTAGTATGGGACAAAACTCCTACAATGAGCAGTTCTTC. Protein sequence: CSASMGQNSYNEQFF.

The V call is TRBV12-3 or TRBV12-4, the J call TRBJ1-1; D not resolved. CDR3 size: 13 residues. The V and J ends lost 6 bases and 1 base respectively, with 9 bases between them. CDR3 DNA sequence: TGTGCCAGCAGCCCAAGGCGGAACACTGAAGCTTTCTTT. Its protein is CASSPRRNTEAFF.

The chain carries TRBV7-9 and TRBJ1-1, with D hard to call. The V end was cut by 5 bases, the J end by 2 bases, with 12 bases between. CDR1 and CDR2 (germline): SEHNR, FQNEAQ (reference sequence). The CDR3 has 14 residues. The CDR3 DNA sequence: TGTGCCAGCAGCGTAACTACAGATAACACTGAAGCTTTCTTT. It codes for CASSVTTDNTEAFF.

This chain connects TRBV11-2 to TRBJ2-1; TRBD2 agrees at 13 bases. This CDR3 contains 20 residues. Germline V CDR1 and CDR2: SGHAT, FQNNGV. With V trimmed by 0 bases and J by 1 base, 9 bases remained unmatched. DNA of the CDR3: TGTGCCAGCAGCTTAGAGCTCGGACTAGCGGGAGCTAGGTCCTACAATGAGCAGTTCTTC. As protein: CASSLELGLAGARSYNEQFF.

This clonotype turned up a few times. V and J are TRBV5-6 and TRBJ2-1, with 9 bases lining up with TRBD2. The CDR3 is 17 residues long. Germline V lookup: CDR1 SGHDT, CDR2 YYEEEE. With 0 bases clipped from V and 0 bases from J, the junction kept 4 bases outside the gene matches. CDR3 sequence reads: CASSLALAGFSYNEQFF. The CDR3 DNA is TGTGCCAGCAGCTTGGCTCTAGCGGGGTTCTCCTACAATGAGCAGTTCTTC.

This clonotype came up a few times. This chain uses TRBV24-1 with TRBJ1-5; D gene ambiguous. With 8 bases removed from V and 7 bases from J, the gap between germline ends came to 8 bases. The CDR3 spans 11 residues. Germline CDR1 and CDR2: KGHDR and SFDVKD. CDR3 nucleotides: TGTGCCACCAACGGAGACCAGCCCCAGCATTTT. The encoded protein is CATNGDQPQHF.

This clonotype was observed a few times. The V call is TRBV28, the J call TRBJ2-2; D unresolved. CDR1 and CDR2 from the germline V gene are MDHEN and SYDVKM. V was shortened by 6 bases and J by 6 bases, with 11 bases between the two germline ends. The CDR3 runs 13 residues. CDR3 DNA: TGTGCCAGCAGCCTACCCTCCCCCGGGGAGCTGTTTTTT. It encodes CASSLPSPGELFF.

For the CDR3, the DNA is TGCAGTGCTAGTCCCCGTTCTGGCGCGGGAGGCACAGATACGCAGTATTTT. This gives the protein CSASPRSGAGGTDTQYF. This chain joins TRBV20-1 and TRBJ2-3; 7 bases agree with TRBD2. Germline trimming cut 3 bases from V and 1 base from J; bases unmatched to any gene: 13. There are 17 residues in the CDR3. The germline V gene has CDR1 DFQATT and CDR2 SNEGSKA (reference sequence).

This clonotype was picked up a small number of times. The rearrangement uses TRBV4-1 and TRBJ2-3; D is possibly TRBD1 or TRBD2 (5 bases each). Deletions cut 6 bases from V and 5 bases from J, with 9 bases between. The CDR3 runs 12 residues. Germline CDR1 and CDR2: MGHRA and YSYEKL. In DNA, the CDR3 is TGCGCCAGCAGTGGGGGAAGAGATACGCAGTATTTT. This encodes CASSGGRDTQYF.

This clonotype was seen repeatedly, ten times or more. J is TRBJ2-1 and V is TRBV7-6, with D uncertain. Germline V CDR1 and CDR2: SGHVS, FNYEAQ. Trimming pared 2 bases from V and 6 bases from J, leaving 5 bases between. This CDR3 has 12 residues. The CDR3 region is CASSLSGNEQFF. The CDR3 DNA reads TGTGCCAGCAGCTTATCTGGCAATGAGCAGTTCTTC.

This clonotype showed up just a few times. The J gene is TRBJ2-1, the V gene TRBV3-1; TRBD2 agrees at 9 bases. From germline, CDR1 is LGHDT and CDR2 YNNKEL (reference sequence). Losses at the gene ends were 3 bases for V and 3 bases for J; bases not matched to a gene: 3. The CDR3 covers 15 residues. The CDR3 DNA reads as TGTGCCAGCAGCCAGAGACTAGCGGACTACAATGAGCAGTTCTTC. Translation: CASSQRLADYNEQFF.

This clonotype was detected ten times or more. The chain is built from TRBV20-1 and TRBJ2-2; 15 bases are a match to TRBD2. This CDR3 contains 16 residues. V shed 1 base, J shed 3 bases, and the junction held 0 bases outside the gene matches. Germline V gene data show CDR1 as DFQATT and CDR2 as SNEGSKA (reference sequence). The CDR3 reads CSARGTSGGDTGELFF. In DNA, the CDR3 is TGCAGTGCTAGAGGGACTAGCGGGGGGGACACCGGGGAGCTGTTTTTT.

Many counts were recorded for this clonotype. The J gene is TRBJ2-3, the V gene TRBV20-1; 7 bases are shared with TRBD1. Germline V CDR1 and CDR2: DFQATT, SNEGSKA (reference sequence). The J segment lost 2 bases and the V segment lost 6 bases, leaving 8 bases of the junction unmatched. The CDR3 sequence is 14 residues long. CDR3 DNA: TGCAGTGCCCCCAGCGGACAGGTCACAGATACGCAGTATTTT. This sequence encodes CSAPSGQVTDTQYF.

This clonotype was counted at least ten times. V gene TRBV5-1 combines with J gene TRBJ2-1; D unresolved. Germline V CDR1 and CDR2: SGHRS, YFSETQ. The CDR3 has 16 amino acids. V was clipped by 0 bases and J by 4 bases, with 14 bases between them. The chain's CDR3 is CASSLEGMGIYNEQFF. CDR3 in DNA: TGCGCCAGCAGCTTGGAGGGCATGGGGATATACAATGAGCAGTTCTTC. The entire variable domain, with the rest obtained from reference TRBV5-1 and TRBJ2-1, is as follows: KAGVTQTPRYLIKTRGQQVTLSCSPISGHRSVSWYQQTPGQGLQFLFEYFSETQRNKGNFPGRFSGRQFSNSRSEMNVSTLELGDSALYLCASSLEGMGIYNEQFFGPGTRLTVL.